Below, 31 T cell receptor beta chains from the same sample are listed, as sequenced in a study of human T cells and chemical hapten exposure. A single record per CDR3 protein comes from TCRdb applying MiXCR to the RACE reads. Among about 40,000 distinct CDR3 sequences, 3% to 4% were seen once, and the ten largest hold approximately 6.7%. Time point reported: patch test 2, 6 weeks after DPC sensitization. Stated treatment: therapeutic diphenylcyclopropenone sensitization with weekly scalp DPC. Sequencing was performed on whole blood, taken in connection with sensitization to the hapten diphenylcyclopropenone (DPC). These receptors originate from a man between 35 and 55 years old with alopecia areata. Some clones in this sample may be carry-over from other donors' samples.

The V and J genes are TRBV6-2 or TRBV6-3 and TRBJ2-4; possibly TRBD1 for D (5 bases). This CDR3 comprises 18 residues. Trimming pared 2 bases from V and 5 bases from J, leaving 22 bases between. Germline CDR1 MNHEY, CDR2 SVGEGT. In DNA form, the CDR3 reads TGTGCCAGCAGTTACCAGCCAGGGCACCCTACTCTGGAAAACATTCAGTACTTC. It yields the protein CASSYQPGHPTLENIQYF.

This clonotype was counted between two and nine times. The chain couples TRBV18 to TRBJ1-5, with a tentative D call TRBD1 (5 bases). V gave up 6 bases and J gave up 7 bases, with 16 bases separating them. This CDR3 comprises 14 residues. Germline-derived CDR1 and CDR2 are KGHSH and LQKENI. The CDR3 region is CASSPGRVKQPQHF. The CDR3 DNA is TGTGCCAGCTCCCCGGGCAGGGTGAAACAGCCCCAGCATTTT.

The chain combines TRBV20-1 with TRBJ1-2; tentative D call: TRBD1 (5 bases). Germline V CDR1 and CDR2: DFQATT, SNEGSKA (reference sequence). V dropped 1 base and J dropped 8 bases, with 14 bases sitting between them. CDR3 length: 13 residues. CDR3 sequence (DNA): TGCAGTGCTAGAGTGGGGGGAAAGGGAGGCTACACCTTC. This encodes CSARVGGKGGYTF.

At least ten counts were recorded for this clonotype. The rearrangement joins TRBV7-2 to TRBJ2-1; D is unresolved. V was cut by 5 bases and J by 0 bases, with 5 bases left in between. Germline-derived CDR1 and CDR2 are SGHTA and FQGNSA. The CDR3 is 13 residues long. CDR3 in DNA: TGTGCCAGCAGCCTGGACTCCTACAATGAGCAGTTCTTC. It encodes CASSLDSYNEQFF. Full variable domain (rest looked up from reference TRBV7-2 and TRBJ2-1): GAGVSQSPSNKVTEKGKDVELRCDPISGHTALYWYRQSLGQGLEFLIYFQGNSAPDKSGLPSDRFSAERTGGSVSTLTIQRTQQEDSAVYLCASSLDSYNEQFFGPGTRLTVL.

The chain recombines TRBV20-1 with TRBJ2-7; D is possibly TRBD2 (6 bases). Germline-derived CDR1 and CDR2 are DFQATT and SNEGSKA (reference sequence). The CDR3 has 14 amino acids. Trimming removed 0 bases from V and 4 bases from J, with 13 bases in between. The CDR3 DNA reads as TGCAGTGCTAGAGATACGGGAGTCGGATACGAGCAGTACTTC. Its protein is CSARDTGVGYEQYF.

This clonotype was detected many times. V is TRBV11-2 and J is TRBJ2-3, with 10 positions matching TRBD1. Germline lookup yields CDR1 SGHAT and CDR2 FQNNGV. V shed 5 bases, J shed 1 base, and the junction held 3 bases outside the gene matches. CDR3 length equals 15 residues. CDR3 DNA: TGTGCCAGCAGCCCCGGACAGGGGGGCACAGATACGCAGTATTTT. As protein: CASSPGQGGTDTQYF.

Ten or more counts support this clonotype. This chain joins TRBV11-2 and TRBJ2-5, with TRBD1 matching 9 bases. The CDR3 contains 13 residues. The trim removed 1 base at V and 7 bases at J, leaving 1 base unmatched. Germline V lookup: CDR1 SGHAT, CDR2 FQNNGV. Here the CDR3 reads CASSLGGQGTQYF. The CDR3 nucleotides are TGTGCCAGCAGCTTAGGGGGACAGGGGACCCAGTACTTC. The full variable domain, rest sourced from reference TRBV11-2 and TRBJ2-5, is EAGVAQSPRYKIIEKRQSVAFWCNPISGHATLYWYQQILGQGPKLLIQFQNNGVVDDSQLPKDRFSAERLKGVDSTLKIQPAKLEDSAVYLCASSLGGQGTQYFGPGTRLLVL.

This clonotype was counted many times. The chain employs TRBV27 and TRBJ2-6, with D maybe TRBD1 (6 bases). Trimming removed 6 bases from V and 0 bases from J, with 15 bases in between. Germline V gene lookup returns CDR1 MNHEY and CDR2 SMNVEV (reference sequence). The CDR3 is made up of 17 amino acids. CDR3: CASSLYYRDSGANVLTF. The CDR3 DNA reads as TGTGCCAGCAGCCTTTACTACAGGGACTCTGGGGCCAACGTCCTGACTTTC.

This clonotype has at least ten counts. The CDR3 bases are TGTGCCAGCAGCCTCCGGGACAGGGATTACAATGAGCAGTTCTTC. Amino acids: CASSLRDRDYNEQFF. The V gene is TRBV13, the J gene TRBJ2-1, with TRBD1 matching 9 bases. The junction had 6 bases not matched to a gene; V was cut back by 5 bases and J by 4 bases. The germline CDR1 and CDR2 sequences are PRHDT and FYEKMQ (reference sequence). The CDR3 covers 15 residues.

This clonotype was seen repeatedly, ten times or more. The chain uses TRBV2 and TRBJ2-5; weak D call: TRBD2 (7 bases). Trimming shortened V by 6 bases and J by 2 bases, and 16 bases separated the two germline ends. The V gene's germline CDR1 is SNHLY and CDR2 FYNNEI. The CDR3 is 15 amino acids. The CDR3 nucleotides read TGTGCCAGCAGACAAGGGGGGGGACGGCAAGAGACCCAGTACTTC. It yields the protein CASRQGGGRQETQYF. The full variable domain, completed using reference TRBV2 and TRBJ2-5, is EPEVTQTPSHQVTQMGQEVILRCVPISNHLYFYWYRQILGQKVEFLVSFYNNEISEKSEIFDDQFSVERPDGSNFTLKIRSTKLEDSAMYFCASRQGGGRQETQYFGPGTRLLVL.

The V and J genes are TRBV25-1 and TRBJ1-5, with no clear D. V shed 6 bases and J shed 2 bases, with 5 bases lying between them. Germline V CDR1 and CDR2: MGHDK, SYGVNS. There are 12 residues in the CDR3. DNA of the CDR3: TGTGCCAGCAGGGTGGGCAATCAGCCCCAGCATTTT. Amino acids: CASRVGNQPQHF.

This clonotype was seen ten or more times. V is TRBV7-2 and J is TRBJ2-7; TRBD2 aligns across 8 bases. The CDR3 is 14 residues long. The junction had 6 bases not matched to a gene; V was cut back by 6 bases and J by 2 bases. CDR1 is SGHTA, CDR2 FQGNSA, per germline. CDR3 amino acids: CASRAGGPAYEQYF. CDR3 sequence (DNA): TGTGCCAGCAGGGCGGGGGGACCCGCCTACGAGCAGTACTTC.

In this sample, this clonotype turned up many times. This chain uses TRBV6-6 with TRBJ2-5, with a tentative D call TRBD1 (6 bases). V gave up 7 bases and J gave up 1 base, with 13 bases separating them. CDR1 and CDR2 from the germline V gene are MNHNY and SVGAGI (reference sequence). This CDR3 spans 14 amino acids. The CDR3 DNA is TGTGCCAGCACCTCCAGGGGTATCCAAGAGACCCAGTACTTC. This encodes CASTSRGIQETQYF.

This clonotype was seen at least ten times. The gene calls are TRBV7-2 and TRBJ1-4; 7 bases line up with TRBD1. Trimming cost V 1 base and J 5 bases; bases outside gene matches: 4. The germline gives CDR1 SGHTA, CDR2 FQGNSA. The CDR3 is 15 amino acids. Written as DNA, the CDR3 is TGTGCCAGCAGCTTAGGGGACAGTGCAAATGAAAAACTGTTTTTT. Its protein is CASSLGDSANEKLFF.

In this sample, this clonotype turned up many times. The chain couples TRBV18 to TRBJ2-5, with 7 bases fitting TRBD2. V lost 3 bases to trimming and J lost 2 bases; unmatched junction nucleotides: 0. Germline V gene sequence: CDR1 KGHSH, CDR2 LQKENI. The CDR3 has 13 residues. In DNA, the CDR3 is TGTGCCAGCTCACCTAGCGGGCAAGAGACCCAGTACTTC. It encodes CASSPSGQETQYF.

This clonotype was recorded at least ten times. The gene calls are TRBV6-5 and TRBJ2-1; 9 positions match TRBD2. Trimming at V came to 4 bases and at J to 7 bases, leaving 8 bases not matched to a gene. The CDR3 length is 15 residues. Per the germline V gene, CDR1 is MNHEY and CDR2 is SVGAGI. In DNA, the CDR3 is TGTGCCAGCAGTTTCGACGCGGGAGGGCGAAATGAGCAGTTCTTC. It yields the protein CASSFDAGGRNEQFF.

The chain couples TRBV6-1 to TRBJ2-5; D is perhaps TRBD1 (6 bases). CDR1 and CDR2 from the germline V gene are MNHNS and SASEGT. The CDR3 spans 15 residues. Trimming cost V 6 bases and J 4 bases, with 18 bases left between them. The CDR3 spells CASRRAGEKRETQYF. As DNA, the CDR3 is TGTGCCAGCAGGCGGGCAGGGGAAAAGCGAGAGACCCAGTACTTC.

Turning to this clonotype: A much bigger clone sits one base away, suggesting this may be a read error. The chain has TRBV12-3 or TRBV12-4 and TRBJ2-3; weak D call: TRBD1 (6 bases). Trimming took 7 bases from V and 9 from J, leaving 17 bases between them. The CDR3 sequence is 13 residues long. CDR3 nucleotide sequence: TGTGCCAGCACCCCCGGGACACAGCAAACGCAGTATTTT. Its translation: CASTPGTQQTQYF.

This clonotype was recorded at least ten times. The chain links TRBV6-2 or TRBV6-3 to TRBJ2-7; 13 bases agree with TRBD2. J was trimmed by 5 bases and V by 2 bases; bases with no gene match: 0. The CDR3 has 14 residues. Germline V gene lookup returns CDR1 MNHEY and CDR2 SVGEGT. DNA of the CDR3: TGTGCCAGCAGTTACGGGACTAGCGGGAACGAGCAGTACTTC. This translates into CASSYGTSGNEQYF.

This clonotype was detected many times. The V call is TRBV12-3 or TRBV12-4, the J call TRBJ1-2; D not certain. The V end lost 0 bases, the J end lost 7 bases, and 12 bases lay between the germline ends. This CDR3 comprises 14 residues. Here the CDR3 DNA reads TGTGCCAGCAGTTTAGCTCCTATCGGGGTTGGCTACACCTTC. Amino acid sequence: CASSLAPIGVGYTF.

In its sample, this clonotype was seen many times. The rearrangement links TRBV6-2 or TRBV6-3 to TRBJ2-7, with TRBD2 matching over 10 bases. Germline assignment: CDR1 MNHEY and CDR2 SVGEGT. The CDR3 is 13 residues long. J was trimmed by 5 bases and V by 6 bases; bases with no gene match: 4. The CDR3 region has the DNA TGTGCCAGCAGGACACTAGCGGGACACGAGCAGTACTTC. It yields the protein CASRTLAGHEQYF.

This clonotype was observed at least ten times. V usage is TRBV29-1 and J usage is TRBJ2-3, with D maybe TRBD1 (6 bases). Trimming took off 4 bases at V and 9 bases at J, with 20 bases between the two ends. Germline assignment: CDR1 SQVTM and CDR2 ANQGSEA. The CDR3 length is 14 residues. The DNA for the CDR3 is TGCAGCGTTGGAAGCAGGGGTGAGGGAATCACGCAGTATTTT. Its protein is CSVGSRGEGITQYF.

This clonotype was found many times. The CDR3 bases are TGTGCCACCAGCAGAGATCTGGCGGGAGCTACATACGAGCAGTACTTC. It encodes CATSRDLAGATYEQYF. The chain combines TRBV15 with TRBJ2-7; 7 positions match TRBD2. The CDR3 consists of 16 residues. CDR1 is LNHNV and CDR2 is YYDKDF in the germline V gene (reference sequence). V lost 0 bases to trimming and J lost 4 bases; unmatched junction nucleotides: 9. Together with reference TRBV15 and TRBJ2-7, the CDR3 gives the full variable domain: DAMVIQNPRYQVTQFGKPVTLSCSQTLNHNVMYWYQQKSSQAPKLLFHYYDKDFNNEADTPDNFQSRRPNTSFCFLDIRSPGLGDTAMYLCATSRDLAGATYEQYFGPGTRLTVT.

This clonotype occurred many times. The chain has TRBV19 and TRBJ2-7; 8 bases map to TRBD2. With V trimmed by 3 bases and J by 5 bases, 6 bases remained unmatched. Per the germline V gene, CDR1 is LNHDA and CDR2 is SQIVND (reference sequence). CDR3 length equals 14 residues. Written as DNA, the CDR3 is TGTGCCAGTAGTATCGGGACTAGATCCCACGAGCAGTACTTC. Translated, it gives CASSIGTRSHEQYF.

This clonotype occurred a few times. The V call is TRBV6-5, the J call TRBJ1-4; 7 positions agree with TRBD1. Germline values: CDR1 MNHEY, CDR2 SVGAGI. This CDR3 has 12 amino acids. Trimming removed 4 bases from V and 8 bases from J; junction bases left unmatched: 1. The CDR3 coding sequence is TGTGCCAGCAGTTCCAGGGGGGAAAAACTGTTTTTT. Translating it yields CASSSRGEKLFF.

In this sample, this clonotype turned up many times. This rearrangement joins TRBV11-2 to TRBJ2-4; 9 positions match TRBD1. The germline gives CDR1 SGHAT, CDR2 FQNNGV. The CDR3 has 15 residues. V was clipped by 1 base and J by 8 bases; unmatched bases: 6. In DNA, the CDR3 is TGTGCCAGCAGCTTAGGTGGACAGGGGACGGACATTCAGTACTTC. This encodes CASSLGGQGTDIQYF.

This clonotype has ten or more counts. V usage is TRBV10-3 and J usage is TRBJ1-4, with TRBD1 identical over 8 bases. CDR1 and CDR2 (germline): ENHRY, SYGVKD. Germline trimming cut 10 bases from V and 0 bases from J; bases unmatched to any gene: 4. The CDR3 is made up of 14 amino acids. The CDR3, as DNA: TGTGCCAGCCGGGACAGGACAACTAATGAAAAACTGTTTTTT. Its translation: CASRDRTTNEKLFF.

This clonotype appeared a few times. This CDR3 is CASSPMGGMNTEAFF. CDR3 coding DNA: TGCGCCAGCAGCCCCATGGGGGGAATGAACACTGAAGCTTTCTTT. The V gene is TRBV5-1, the J gene TRBJ1-1; perhaps TRBD1 as D (5 bases). The CDR3 contains 15 residues. V dropped 4 bases and J dropped 0 bases, with 13 bases sitting between them. In germline, CDR1 is SGHRS, CDR2 YFSETQ. The full variable domain, with the rest looked up from reference TRBV5-1 and TRBJ1-1, is KAGVTQTPRYLIKTRGQQVTLSCSPISGHRSVSWYQQTPGQGLQFLFEYFSETQRNKGNFPGRFSGRQFSNSRSEMNVSTLELGDSALYLCASSPMGGMNTEAFFGQGTRLTVV.

This clonotype was seen ten or more times. V usage is TRBV19 and J usage is TRBJ1-5; possibly TRBD1 for D (5 bases). The ends were cut back, 3 bases at V and 3 bases at J, with 15 bases in the middle. Germline lookup yields CDR1 LNHDA and CDR2 SQIVND (reference sequence). The CDR3 is made up of 16 amino acids. CDR3 nucleotide sequence: TGTGCCAGTAGTATCTCGGGACTCTACCCCAATCAGCCCCAGCATTTT. It specifies CASSISGLYPNQPQHF.

This clonotype was detected many times. The V and J genes are TRBV7-8 and TRBJ2-5; 9 bases align to TRBD1. The trim removed 4 bases at V and 2 bases at J, leaving 8 bases unmatched. Germline V lookup: CDR1 SGHVS, CDR2 FQNEAQ. There are 16 residues in the CDR3. The CDR3 spells CASSSHQTGGQETQYF. CDR3 DNA sequence: TGTGCCAGCAGCTCCCACCAGACAGGGGGACAAGAGACCCAGTACTTC. Looking up the rest from reference TRBV7-8 and TRBJ2-5 gives the full variable domain: GAGVSQSPRYKVAKRGQDVALRCDPISGHVSLFWYQQALGQGPEFLTYFQNEAQLDKSGLPSDRFFAERPEGSVSTLKIQRTQQEDSAVYLCASSSHQTGGQETQYFGPGTRLLVL.

This clonotype came up many times. J is TRBJ2-6 and V is TRBV12-5; D is unclear. Between the trimmed V and J ends, which lost 8 bases and 2 bases, there was a span of 7 bases. Germline V lookup: CDR1 LGHNT, CDR2 FRNRAP. This CDR3 region has 13 residues. CDR3 DNA sequence: TGTGCTAGTTCCCAGGCTGGGGCCAACGTCCTGACTTTC. Protein product: CASSQAGANVLTF.